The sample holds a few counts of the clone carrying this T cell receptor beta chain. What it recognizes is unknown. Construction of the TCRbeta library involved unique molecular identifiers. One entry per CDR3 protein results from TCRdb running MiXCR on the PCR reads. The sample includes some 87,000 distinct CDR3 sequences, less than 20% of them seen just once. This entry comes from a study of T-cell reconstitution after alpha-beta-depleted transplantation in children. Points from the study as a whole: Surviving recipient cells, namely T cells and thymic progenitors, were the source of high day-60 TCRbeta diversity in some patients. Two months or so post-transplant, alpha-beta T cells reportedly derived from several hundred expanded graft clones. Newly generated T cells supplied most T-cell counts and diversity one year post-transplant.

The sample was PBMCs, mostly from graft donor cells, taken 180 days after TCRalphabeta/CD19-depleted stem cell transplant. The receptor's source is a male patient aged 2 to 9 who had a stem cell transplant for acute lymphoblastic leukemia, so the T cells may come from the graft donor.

CDR3 protein: CASSLEGSGDTQYF. CDR3 nucleotide sequence: TGTGCCAGCAGTTTAGAGGGCTCCGGAGATACGCAGTATTTT. The chain combines TRBV12-3 or TRBV12-4 with TRBJ2-3; D call uncertain. V was clipped by 1 base and J by 5 bases, with 10 bases between them. This CDR3 spans 14 amino acids.